This T cell receptor beta chain was found in a study of blood T cells in healthy people across ages. Study-level findings and limits: Fewer expanded clones and more diversity marked long-lived versus aged donors. Older individuals had lower TCR beta diversity per million T cells (the decline was roughly linear).

Of note for this clonotype: Its specificity is unknown.

The draw of peripheral blood yielded roughly 9.4 milliliters from each donor. They isolated at least 6 million PBMCs from each sample. Primed by a sample-barcoded 5' primer and a J-beta primer mix, a second PCR proceeded for about 6 to 11 cycles. TCRdb re-analysed the 5' RACE reads in MiXCR, keeping a single row per CDR3 protein. The sample carries about a million distinct CDR3 sequences, around 54% recorded once. The CDR3 is 15 residues long. Germline CDR1 reads SGHTA; CDR2 reads FQGNSA. With 2 bases removed from V and 2 bases from J, the gap between germline ends came to 13 bases. Material for sequencing was blood. V is TRBV7-2 and J is TRBJ2-7; D assignment may be TRBD1 or TRBD2 (5 bases each). This clonotype originated in a woman aged 60-75 years in good health. The CDR3 region has the DNA TGTGCCAGCAGCTTATACCGAGGGGACGCCTACGAGCAGTACTTC. Protein sequence: CASSLYRGDAYEQYF.